This T cell receptor (beta chain) was documented in a study of CD4 T cells in relation to SARS-CoV-2 and coronaviruses. Study as a whole: TCR beta CDR3s were sequenced after approximately 9-day antigen culture of PBMCs. General study points: SARS-CoV-2-driven expansion was significantly weaker in crossreactive than monoreactive clones.

Only in-frame clones appear in the TCRdb table, and some are missing; sequencing was by immunoSEQ multiplex PCR. In the table there are about 29,000 clones, more than 70% of which are singletons. On this clone: What it recognizes is unknown.

CD4+ T cells from unexposed donors were obtained before the COVID-19 pandemic (2011-2018). The cells were cultured for 10 days before CD4+ T cells were isolated. Testing used SARS-CoV-2 S/N and four cold-coronavirus spikes on unexposed-donor CD4+ T cells, cells permitting. Cultures received half-medium IL-2 refreshes on days 3 and 7. The specimen sequenced was CD4+ T cells from PBMCs, cultured in vitro. The TCR comes from a human donor in good health.

CDR3: CASSRLTLTSSPLHF. In DNA, the CDR3 is TGTGCCAGCAGCCGTCTAACCTTGACATCTTCACCCCTCCACTTT. The chain joins TRBV7-8 to TRBJ1-6; no firm D call. In germline, CDR1 is SGHVS, CDR2 FQNEAQ. This CDR3 has 15 residues. Trimming left V 5 bases short and J 9 bases short, with 17 bases between. The variable domain in full, completed from reference TRBV7-8 and TRBJ1-6, reads GAGVSQSPRYKVAKRGQDVALRCDPISGHVSLFWYQQALGQGPEFLTYFQNEAQLDKSGLPSDRFFAERPEGSVSTLKIQRTQQEDSAVYLCASSRLTLTSSPLHFGNGTRLTVT.